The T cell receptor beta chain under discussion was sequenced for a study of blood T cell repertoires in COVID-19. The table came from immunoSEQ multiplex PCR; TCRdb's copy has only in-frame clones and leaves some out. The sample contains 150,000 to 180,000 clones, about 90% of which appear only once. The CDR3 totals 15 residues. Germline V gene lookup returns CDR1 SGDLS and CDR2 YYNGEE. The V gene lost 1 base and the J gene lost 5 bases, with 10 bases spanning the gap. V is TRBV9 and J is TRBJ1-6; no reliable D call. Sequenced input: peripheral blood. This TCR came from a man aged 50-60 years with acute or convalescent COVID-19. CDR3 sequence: CASSVSGGNNSPLHF. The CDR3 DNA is TGTGCCAGCAGCGTATCCGGCGGAAATAATTCACCCCTCCACTTT.